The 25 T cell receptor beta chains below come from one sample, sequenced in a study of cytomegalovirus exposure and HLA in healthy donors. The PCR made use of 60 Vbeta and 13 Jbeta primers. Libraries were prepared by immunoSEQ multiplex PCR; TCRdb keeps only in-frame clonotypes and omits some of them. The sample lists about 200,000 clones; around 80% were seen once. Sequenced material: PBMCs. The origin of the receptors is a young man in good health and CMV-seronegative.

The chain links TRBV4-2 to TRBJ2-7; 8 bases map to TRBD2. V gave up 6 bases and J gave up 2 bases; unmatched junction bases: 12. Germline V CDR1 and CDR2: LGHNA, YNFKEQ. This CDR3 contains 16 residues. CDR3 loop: CASSGVGGAGPYEQYF. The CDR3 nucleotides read TGTGCCAGCAGTGGGGTCGGGGGGGCCGGGCCCTACGAGCAGTACTTC.

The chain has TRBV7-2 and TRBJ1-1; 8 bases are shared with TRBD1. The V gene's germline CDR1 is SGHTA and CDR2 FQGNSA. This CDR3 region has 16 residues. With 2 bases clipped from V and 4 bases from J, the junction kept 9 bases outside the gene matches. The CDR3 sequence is CASSLSPAGGGTEAFF. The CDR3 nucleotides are TGTGCCAGCAGCTTATCCCCGGCAGGGGGCGGCACTGAAGCTTTCTTT.

The CDR3, as DNA: TGTGCCAGCGCGGGGGGGAGGCATAGCAATCAGCCCCAGCATTTT. Translated: CASAGGRHSNQPQHF. V and J are TRBV27 and TRBJ1-5, with D possibly TRBD1 on 5 matching bases. CDR1 is MNHEY, CDR2 SMNVEV, per germline (reference sequence). The CDR3 length is 15 residues. Trimming shortened V by 8 bases and J by 0 bases, and 14 bases separated the two germline ends.

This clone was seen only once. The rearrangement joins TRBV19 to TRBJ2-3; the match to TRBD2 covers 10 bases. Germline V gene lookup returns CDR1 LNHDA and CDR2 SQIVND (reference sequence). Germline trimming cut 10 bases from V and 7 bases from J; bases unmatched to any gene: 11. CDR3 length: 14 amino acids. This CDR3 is CATTLAGDPNTQYF. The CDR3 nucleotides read TGTGCCACCACGCTAGCGGGGGACCCGAATACGCAGTATTTT.

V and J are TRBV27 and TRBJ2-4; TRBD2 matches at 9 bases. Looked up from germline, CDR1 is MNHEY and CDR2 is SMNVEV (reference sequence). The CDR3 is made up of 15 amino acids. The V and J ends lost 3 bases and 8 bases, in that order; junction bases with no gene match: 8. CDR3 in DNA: TGTGCCAGCAGTTTGGGGCGGGGGGGCTGGGACATTCAGTACTTC. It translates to CASSLGRGGWDIQYF.

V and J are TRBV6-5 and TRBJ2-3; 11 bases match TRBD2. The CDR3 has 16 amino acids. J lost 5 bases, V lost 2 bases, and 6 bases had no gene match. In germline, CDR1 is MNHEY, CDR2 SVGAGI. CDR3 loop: CASSYRLAGTLDTQYF. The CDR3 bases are TGTGCCAGCAGTTACCGACTAGCGGGGACCTTAGATACGCAGTATTTT.

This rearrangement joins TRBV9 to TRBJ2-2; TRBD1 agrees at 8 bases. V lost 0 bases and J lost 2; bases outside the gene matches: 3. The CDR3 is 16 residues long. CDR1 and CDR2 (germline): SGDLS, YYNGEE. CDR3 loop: CASSVEDRANTGELFF. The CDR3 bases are TGTGCCAGCAGCGTAGAGGACAGGGCTAACACCGGGGAGCTGTTTTTT.

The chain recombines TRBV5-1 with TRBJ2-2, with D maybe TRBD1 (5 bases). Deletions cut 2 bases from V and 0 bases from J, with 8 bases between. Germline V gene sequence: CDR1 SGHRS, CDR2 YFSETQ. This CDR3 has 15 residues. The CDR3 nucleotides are TGCGCCAGCAGCTTCGACAGCTCGAACACCGGGGAGCTGTTTTTT. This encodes CASSFDSSNTGELFF.

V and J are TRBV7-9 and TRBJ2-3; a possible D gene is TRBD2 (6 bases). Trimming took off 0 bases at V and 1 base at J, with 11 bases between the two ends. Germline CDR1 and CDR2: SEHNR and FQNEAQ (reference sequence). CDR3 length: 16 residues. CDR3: CASSLALASGTDTQYF. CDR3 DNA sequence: TGTGCCAGCAGCTTAGCATTGGCTAGCGGCACAGATACGCAGTATTTT.

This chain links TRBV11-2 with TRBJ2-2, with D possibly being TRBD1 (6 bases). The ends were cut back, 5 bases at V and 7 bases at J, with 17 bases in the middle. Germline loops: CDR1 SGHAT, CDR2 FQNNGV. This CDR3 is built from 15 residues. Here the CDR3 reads CASSSDTGNGGELFF. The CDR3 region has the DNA TGTGCCAGCAGCAGTGATACAGGGAATGGCGGGGAGCTGTTTTTT.

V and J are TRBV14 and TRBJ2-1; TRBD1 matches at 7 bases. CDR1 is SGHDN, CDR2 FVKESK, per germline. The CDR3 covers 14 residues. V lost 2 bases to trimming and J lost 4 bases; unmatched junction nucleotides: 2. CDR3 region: CASSQQGVYNEQFF. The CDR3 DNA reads TGTGCCAGCAGCCAACAGGGGGTATACAATGAGCAGTTCTTC.

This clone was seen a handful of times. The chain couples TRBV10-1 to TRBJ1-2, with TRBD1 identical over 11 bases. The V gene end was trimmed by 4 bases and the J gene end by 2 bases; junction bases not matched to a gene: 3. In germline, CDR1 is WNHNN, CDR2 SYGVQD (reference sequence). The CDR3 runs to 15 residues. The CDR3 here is CASSGTGGINYGYTF. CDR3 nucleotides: TGCGCCAGCAGTGGGACAGGGGGCATAAACTATGGCTACACCTTC.

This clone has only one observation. The CDR3 DNA reads as TGCGCCAGCAGCCAGGAGTTTACAATTAGCGGGAGGTCCTACGAGCAGTACTTC. Translation gives CASSQEFTISGRSYEQYF. The chain has TRBV4-3 and TRBJ2-7; 10 bases map to TRBD2. CDR3 length: 18 amino acids. Germline V gene sequence: CDR1 LGHNA, CDR2 YSLEER. Trimming removed 3 bases from V and 1 base from J; junction bases left unmatched: 12.

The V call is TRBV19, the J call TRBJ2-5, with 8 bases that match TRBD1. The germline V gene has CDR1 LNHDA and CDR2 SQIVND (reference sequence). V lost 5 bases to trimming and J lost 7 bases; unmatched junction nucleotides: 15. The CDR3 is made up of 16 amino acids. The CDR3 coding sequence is TGTGCCAGTAGTCTTTCCTCGACAGGGGACATTAGGACCCAGTACTTC. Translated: CASSLSSTGDIRTQYF.

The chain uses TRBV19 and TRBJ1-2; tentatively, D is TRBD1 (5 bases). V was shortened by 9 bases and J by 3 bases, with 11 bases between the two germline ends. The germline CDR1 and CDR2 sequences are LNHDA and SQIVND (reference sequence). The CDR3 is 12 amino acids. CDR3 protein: CASRQTDYGYTF. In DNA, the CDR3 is TGTGCCAGCAGACAGACGGACTATGGCTACACCTTC.

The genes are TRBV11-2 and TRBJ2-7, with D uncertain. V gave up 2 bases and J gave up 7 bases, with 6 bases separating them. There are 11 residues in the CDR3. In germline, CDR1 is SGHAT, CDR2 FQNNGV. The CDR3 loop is CASSLRWEQYF. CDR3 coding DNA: TGTGCCAGCAGCTTACGGTGGGAGCAGTACTTC. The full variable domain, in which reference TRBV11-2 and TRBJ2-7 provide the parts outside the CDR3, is EAGVAQSPRYKIIEKRQSVAFWCNPISGHATLYWYQQILGQGPKLLIQFQNNGVVDDSQLPKDRFSAERLKGVDSTLKIQPAKLEDSAVYLCASSLRWEQYFGPGTRLTVT.

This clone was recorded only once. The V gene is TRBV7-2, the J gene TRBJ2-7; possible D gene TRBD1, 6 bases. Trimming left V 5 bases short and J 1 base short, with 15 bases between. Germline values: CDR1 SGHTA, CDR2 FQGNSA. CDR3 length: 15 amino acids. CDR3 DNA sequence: TGTGCCAGCAGCCTCAGACAGGACCTGTCCTACGAGCAGTACTTC. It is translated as CASSLRQDLSYEQYF.

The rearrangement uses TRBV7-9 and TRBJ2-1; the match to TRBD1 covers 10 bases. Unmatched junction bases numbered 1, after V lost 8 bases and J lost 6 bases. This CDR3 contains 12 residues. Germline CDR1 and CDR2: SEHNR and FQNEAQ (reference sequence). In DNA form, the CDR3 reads TGTGCCAGCGGACAGGGGGTCAATGAGCAGTTCTTC. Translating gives CASGQGVNEQFF.

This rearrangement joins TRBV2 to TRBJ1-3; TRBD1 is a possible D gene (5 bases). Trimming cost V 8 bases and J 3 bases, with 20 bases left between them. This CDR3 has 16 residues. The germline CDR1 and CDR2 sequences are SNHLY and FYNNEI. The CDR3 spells CASLGGTDGFGNTIYF. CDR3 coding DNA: TGTGCCAGCCTGGGGGGAACCGATGGTTTTGGAAACACCATATATTTT.

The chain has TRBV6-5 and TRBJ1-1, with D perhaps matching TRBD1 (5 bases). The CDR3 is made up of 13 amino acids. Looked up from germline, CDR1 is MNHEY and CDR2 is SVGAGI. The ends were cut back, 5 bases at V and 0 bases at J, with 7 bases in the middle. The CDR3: CASSKQVNTEAFF. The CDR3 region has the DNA TGTGCCAGCAGTAAACAGGTGAACACTGAAGCTTTCTTT.

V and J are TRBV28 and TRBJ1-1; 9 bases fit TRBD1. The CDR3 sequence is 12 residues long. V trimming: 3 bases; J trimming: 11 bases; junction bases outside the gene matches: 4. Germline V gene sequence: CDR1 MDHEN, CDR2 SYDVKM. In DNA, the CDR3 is TGTGCCAGCAGTTTGGGACAGGGAAGGGCTTTCTTT. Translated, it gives CASSLGQGRAFF.

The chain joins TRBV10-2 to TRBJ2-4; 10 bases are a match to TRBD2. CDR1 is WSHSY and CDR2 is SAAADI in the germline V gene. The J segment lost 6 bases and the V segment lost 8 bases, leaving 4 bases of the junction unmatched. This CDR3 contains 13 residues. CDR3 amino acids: CASESSGGNIQYF. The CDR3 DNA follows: TGCGCCAGCGAGTCTAGCGGGGGAAACATTCAGTACTTC.

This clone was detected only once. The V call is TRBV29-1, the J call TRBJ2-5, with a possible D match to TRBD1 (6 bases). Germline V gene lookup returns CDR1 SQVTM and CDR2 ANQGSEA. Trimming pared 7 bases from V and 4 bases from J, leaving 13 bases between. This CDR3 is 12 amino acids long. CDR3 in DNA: TGCAGCGGGCGCTGGGGGCTAGAGACCCAGTACTTC. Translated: CSGRWGLETQYF.

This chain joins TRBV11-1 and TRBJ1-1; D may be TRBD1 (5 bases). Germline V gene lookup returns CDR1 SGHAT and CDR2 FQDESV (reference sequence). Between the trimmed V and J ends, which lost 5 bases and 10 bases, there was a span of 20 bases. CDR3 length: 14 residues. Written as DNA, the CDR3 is TGTGCCAGCAGCCTTGAACGGACCAGGGCTCTAGCTTTCTTT. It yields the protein CASSLERTRALAFF. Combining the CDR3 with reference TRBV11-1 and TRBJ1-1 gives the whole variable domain EAEVAQSPRYKITEKSQAVAFWCDPISGHATLYWYRQILGQGPELLVQFQDESVVDDSQLPKDRFSAERLKGVDSTLKIQPAELGDSAMYLCASSLERTRALAFFGQGTRLTVV.

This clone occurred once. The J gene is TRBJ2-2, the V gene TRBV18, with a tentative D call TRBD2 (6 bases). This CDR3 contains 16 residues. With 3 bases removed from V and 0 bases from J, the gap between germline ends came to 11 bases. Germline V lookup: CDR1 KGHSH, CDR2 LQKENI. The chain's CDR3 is CASSPYPGANTGELFF. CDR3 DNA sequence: TGTGCCAGCTCACCCTACCCGGGAGCGAACACCGGGGAGCTGTTTTTT.